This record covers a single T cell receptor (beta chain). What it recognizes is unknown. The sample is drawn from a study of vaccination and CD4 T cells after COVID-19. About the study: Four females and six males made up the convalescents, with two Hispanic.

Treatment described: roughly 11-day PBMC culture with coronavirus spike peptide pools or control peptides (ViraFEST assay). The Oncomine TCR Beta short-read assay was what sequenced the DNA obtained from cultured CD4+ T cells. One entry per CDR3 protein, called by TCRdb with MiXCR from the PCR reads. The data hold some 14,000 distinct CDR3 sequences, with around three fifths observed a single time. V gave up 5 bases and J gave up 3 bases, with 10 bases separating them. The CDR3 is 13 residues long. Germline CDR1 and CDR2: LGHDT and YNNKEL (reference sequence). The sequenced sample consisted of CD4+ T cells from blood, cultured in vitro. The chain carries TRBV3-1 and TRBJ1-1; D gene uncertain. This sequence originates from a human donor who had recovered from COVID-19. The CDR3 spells CASSDRGDTEAFF. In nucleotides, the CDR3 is TGTGCCAGCAGCGACCGGGGAGACACTGAAGCTTTCTTT.